These 14 T cell receptor beta chains were sequenced from one sample in a study of cytomegalovirus exposure and HLA in healthy donors. Primers for the PCR totalled 60 Vbeta and 13 Jbeta. Profiled with immunoSEQ multiplex PCR; TCRdb holds only in-frame clones, not every one. This sample has more than 100,000 clones, with around 80% found just once. The material sequenced was PBMCs. The receptors derive from a man aged 50 to 59 in good health and CMV-seronegative.

The rearrangement joins TRBV2 to TRBJ1-2, with D possibly TRBD1 on 6 matching bases. Germline assignment: CDR1 SNHLY and CDR2 FYNNEI. V lost 1 base to trimming and J lost 4 bases, with 10 bases between them. CDR3 length: 14 residues. Here the CDR3 reads CASSEGTEIYGYTF. CDR3 bases: TGTGCCAGCAGTGAAGGGACAGAGATCTATGGCTACACCTTC. Variable domain in full (rest from reference TRBV2 and TRBJ1-2): EPEVTQTPSHQVTQMGQEVILRCVPISNHLYFYWYRQILGQKVEFLVSFYNNEISEKSEIFDDQFSVERPDGSNFTLKIRSTKLEDSAMYFCASSEGTEIYGYTFGSGTRLTVV.

CDR3 residues: CASSLEILNTEAFF. The DNA of the CDR3 is TGTGCCAGCAGCTTAGAGATCTTAAACACTGAAGCTTTCTTT. V usage is TRBV5-5 and J usage is TRBJ1-1; D call uncertain. This CDR3 is built from 14 residues. Germline V CDR1 and CDR2: SGHKS, YYEKEE (reference sequence). Between the trimmed V and J ends, which lost 2 bases and 2 bases, there was a span of 10 bases.

This rearrangement joins TRBV15 to TRBJ1-1; D call uncertain. This CDR3 region has 16 residues. V lost 0 bases and J 3 bases, leaving 14 bases between the germline ends. The germline V gene encodes CDR1 LNHNV and CDR2 YYDKDF (reference sequence). CDR3 nucleotide sequence: TGTGCCACCAGCAGAGATCATCAGACTCGGGACACTGAAGCTTTCTTT. Translating gives CATSRDHQTRDTEAFF.

This rearrangement joins TRBV5-4 to TRBJ1-2; D gene unclear. V lost 3 bases and J lost 7, with 16 bases in between. CDR3 size: 14 residues. Germline V gives CDR1 SGHNT, CDR2 YYREEE (reference sequence). The CDR3 coding sequence is TGTGCCAGCAGCTCGATACCCCGAGGGTCTGGCTACACCTTC. Its protein product is CASSSIPRGSGYTF.

The chain is built from TRBV7-9 and TRBJ1-4, with a tentative D call TRBD1 (6 bases). Trimming left V 5 bases short and J 0 bases short, with 13 bases between. The V gene's germline CDR1 is SEHNR and CDR2 FQNEAQ (reference sequence). This CDR3 has 16 residues. CDR3 residues: CASSPRGGTTNEKLFF. The DNA of the CDR3 is TGTGCCAGCAGCCCTAGGGGGGGAACAACTAATGAAAAACTGTTTTTT.

Only a few counts were recorded for this clone. The V call is TRBV5-1, the J call TRBJ2-5, with 8 bases lining up with TRBD1. This CDR3 region has 15 residues. V shed 4 bases, J shed 1 base, and the junction held 6 bases outside the gene matches. Germline values: CDR1 SGHRS, CDR2 YFSETQ. In DNA form, the CDR3 reads TGCGCCAGCAGCACCGATGGACAGGGCCAAGAGACCCAGTACTTC. Its translation: CASSTDGQGQETQYF. Supplemented by reference TRBV5-1 and TRBJ2-5, the full variable domain reads KAGVTQTPRYLIKTRGQQVTLSCSPISGHRSVSWYQQTPGQGLQFLFEYFSETQRNKGNFPGRFSGRQFSNSRSEMNVSTLELGDSALYLCASSTDGQGQETQYFGPGTRLLVL.

This clone turned up a few times. The V gene is TRBV28, the J gene TRBJ1-1; D is possibly TRBD1 (5 bases). Germline V lookup: CDR1 MDHEN, CDR2 SYDVKM. CDR3 length: 14 residues. With 7 bases removed from V and 0 bases from J, the gap between germline ends came to 12 bases. CDR3 sequence (DNA): TGTGCCAGCACGCGCGGGGGGGTGAACACTGAAGCTTTCTTT. Translation gives CASTRGGVNTEAFF.

This chain links TRBV7-2 with TRBJ2-1, with D possibly matching TRBD2 (5 bases). V gave up 4 bases and J gave up 3 bases, with 16 bases separating them. The CDR3 runs 16 residues. Germline lookup yields CDR1 SGHTA and CDR2 FQGNSA. The CDR3 loop reads CASSSEPGLHYNEQFF. The CDR3 DNA reads as TGTGCCAGCAGCTCGGAACCTGGACTCCACTACAATGAGCAGTTCTTC.

The chain has TRBV5-1 and TRBJ1-1; perhaps TRBD1 as D (5 bases). Germline V gene lookup returns CDR1 SGHRS and CDR2 YFSETQ. V dropped 6 bases and J dropped 5 bases, with 17 bases sitting between them. The CDR3 runs 14 residues. The CDR3 nucleotides read TGCGCCAGCACCTTCGCTGGGGCTTATACTGAAGCTTTCTTT. Residues: CASTFAGAYTEAFF.

The V and J genes are TRBV7-6 and TRBJ2-1; a weak D match, TRBD1 (5 bases). Trimming shortened V by 1 base and J by 2 bases, and 6 bases separated the two germline ends. The V gene's germline CDR1 is SGHVS and CDR2 FNYEAQ. The CDR3 loop spans 14 amino acids. The CDR3, as DNA: TGTGCCAGCAGCTTAGGGGGCCCCTACAATGAGCAGTTCTTC. It specifies CASSLGGPYNEQFF.

The genes are TRBV27 and TRBJ2-1, with 7 bases matching TRBD1. The CDR3 totals 16 residues. Per germline, CDR1 MNHEY and CDR2 SMNVEV (reference sequence). Trimming cost V 5 bases and J 3 bases; bases outside gene matches: 10. The CDR3 bases are TGTGCCAGCAGTAGCGTACAGGGGCCCCACTACAATGAGCAGTTCTTC. Residues: CASSSVQGPHYNEQFF.

With regard to this clone: In the same sample, other DNA sequences code for this CDR3. The rearrangement links TRBV7-2 to TRBJ2-2; 9 nucleotides line up with TRBD1. V lost 5 bases and J lost 7; bases outside the gene matches: 5. The CDR3 length is 14 residues. Per germline, CDR1 SGHTA and CDR2 FQGNSA. As DNA, the CDR3 is TGTGCCAGCAGCCGGGACAGGGTGGGCGGGGAGCTGTTTTTT. Protein product: CASSRDRVGGELFF.

The chain uses TRBV20-1 and TRBJ2-7; TRBD2 might be the D (7 bases). The V end was cut by 8 bases, the J end by 4 bases, with 12 bases between. This CDR3 comprises 11 residues. Germline loops: CDR1 DFQATT, CDR2 SNEGSKA (reference sequence). In DNA, the CDR3 is TGCAGTCCCAAGGGGGGGTACGAGCAGTACTTC. Its protein is CSPKGGYEQYF.

This clone appeared a few times. J is TRBJ1-1 and V is TRBV6-6; 9 bases are shared with TRBD1. The CDR3 loop spans 14 amino acids. The junction had 11 bases not matched to a gene; V was cut back by 7 bases and J by 8 bases. Germline assignment: CDR1 MNHNY and CDR2 SVGAGI (reference sequence). The CDR3 nucleotides are TGTGCCAGCATCCCAAACCCGGACAGGGGAGAAGCTTTCTTT. Translating gives CASIPNPDRGEAFF.